This T cell receptor (beta chain) was captured in a study of shared clonotypes between healthy human individuals (dated by TCRdb to the early 2020s). For the study in its entirety: Three men and two women, aged 18 to 49 years, made up the cohort. To estimate repertoire size and how much clonotype sharing occurs between individuals, the study deeply sequenced the blood TCR repertoires of several healthy adults. To increase sequencing depth and limit assay-specific biases, different laboratories used diverse techniques to prepare libraries and sequence TCR repertoires. Per donor, leukapheresis produced somewhere between about 0.9 and 9.5 billion PBMCs. The full study reports these points: Sampling was restricted to blood, and TCR repertoires in tissue are likely to differ from TCR repertoires in blood. Pairwise subsampling indicated that sequencing depth was expected to affect the degree of clonotype sharing among donors. Because the study included only a small number of donors, the genetic and exposure-history diversity represented was limited.

Donors were healthy HIV-negative adults with no recently reported acute infections or vaccinations. Every donor was a Caucasian adult living in Nashville, Tennessee, USA. For unsorted samples, tens of millions of PBMCs were counted, and genomic DNA was extracted using the QIAamp DNA Blood Mini kit. After blood collection by leukapheresis, PBMCs were isolated using Ficoll-Histopaque density gradient centrifugation and then cryopreserved in the vapor phase of liquid nitrogen. On this clone: Its antigen is still unknown. One base away there is no much larger clone; base qualities are not given.

Taken from cysteine to phenylalanine, the CDR3 has 14 residues. Only the CDR3 DNA is retained, 42 bases long and in frame from the first base. At the junction V is shortened by 4 bases and J by 7 bases; bases outside the gene matches: 8. CDR1 and CDR2 are drawn from the germline V gene: ENHRY, SYGVKD. Using the deep immunoSEQ assay, TCR CDR3 regions were amplified from genomic DNA by multiplex PCR. For each cell subset, the extracted genomic DNA was distributed evenly across all wells of several immunoSEQ 96-well plates, and each plate served as one replicate. Each replicate PCR for unsorted PBMC received about 300 ng genomic DNA, equal to 30,000 to 35,000 T cell genomes. Ten immunoSEQ deep assay plates were used to sequence unsorted PBMC genomic DNA. Purified libraries were measured with a Qubit 3.0 fluorometer, size-checked on a Bioanalyzer 2100, and measured again with the KAPA Library Quantification kit. Every immunoSEQ 96-well plate was sequenced on a separate single-read 150-cycle Illumina NextSeq 550 flow cell. Per the source publication's procedure: Because the immunoSEQ output held only junctional sequences and lacked quality scores, the filtering could not match the filtering applied to full-length reads. Sequences were annotated with PyIR, a Python wrapper for IgBLAST v1.9, using IMGT germline references to assign V/J genes and CDR3. Any read was removed if the V/J assignment was weak (E-value above 1e-6), the CDR3 was missing, or the read contained stop codons, out-of-frame junctions, or ambiguous translated residues. V3J clonotypes were defined by identical inferred V gene, J gene, and CDR3 amino acid sequence. Percentage overlap between repertoires was computed as shared unique clonotypes divided by the size of the smaller repertoire. RTK rarefaction, the Chao1 estimator, and Recon v2.1 estimates of unobserved clonotypes were used to assess repertoire richness. In its TCRdb copy, this immuneACCESS table keeps in-frame sequences only and misses some clones. Where compared with another copy, unresolved V genes explain less than half of these, and the others have no known cause. The V and J calls and clone size are taken from that table; D and trimming were inferred from the DNA. This sample has fewer than 700,000 clones in its table, and around 77% of those were observed once. The top ten constitute approximately 12% of the sample.

Sequenced sample: PBMCs. This clonotype was obtained from a woman aged 40-49 years in good health. Some clones in this sample may be carry-over from other donors' samples. Recombination connected TRBV10-3 to TRBJ1-1; 8 of the junction bases match TRBD1. The DNA reads TGTGCCATCAGTGTTCAGGGGGCGCAGGGTGAAGCTTTCTTT. This sequence encodes CAISVQGAQGEAFF.